Each of the 32 T cell receptor beta chains below was sequenced from the same sample in a study of cytomegalovirus exposure and HLA in healthy donors. In the PCR, 60 Vbeta and 13 Jbeta primers were used. Sequenced by immunoSEQ multiplex PCR; TCRdb stores in-frame clones only, minus some. The sample carries over 130,000 clones, around 59% recorded once. Sample: PBMCs. These receptors came from a male donor in good health and CMV-seronegative.

The chain has TRBV28 and TRBJ1-1; a weak D match, TRBD1 (5 bases). Trimming shortened V by 8 bases and J by 1 base, and 8 bases separated the two germline ends. The CDR3 runs to 12 residues. Germline V lookup: CDR1 MDHEN, CDR2 SYDVKM. The CDR3 DNA is TGTGCCAGCGGGGGGGGGAACACTGAAGCTTTCTTT. As protein: CASGGGNTEAFF.

The chain links TRBV25-1 to TRBJ1-4; 10 bases are shared with TRBD1. Germline CDR1 is MGHDK and CDR2 is SYGVNS. This CDR3 has 15 residues. With V trimmed by 4 bases and J by 7 bases, 6 bases remained unmatched. CDR3 loop: CASSGTGQGIEKLFF. The CDR3 DNA follows: TGTGCCAGCAGTGGCACGGGACAGGGGATTGAAAAACTGTTTTTT.

V gene TRBV6-5 combines with J gene TRBJ2-3, with 10 bases fitting TRBD1. Per the germline V gene, CDR1 is MNHEY and CDR2 is SVGAGI. The CDR3 consists of 15 residues. The V and J ends lost 6 bases and 1 base, in that order; junction bases with no gene match: 4. The CDR3 nucleotides are TGTGCCAGCAGAACCGGGACAGGGGGCACAGATACGCAGTATTTT. Residues: CASRTGTGGTDTQYF.

V gene TRBV4-1 combines with J gene TRBJ1-2, with 8 nucleotides matching TRBD1. There are 16 residues in the CDR3. V shed 4 bases and J 0 bases; nucleotides not matched to a gene: 7. Germline V gene lookup returns CDR1 MGHRA and CDR2 YSYEKL. The CDR3 bases are TGCGCCAGCAGCCTTTCCATGGACAGGGCTAACTATGGCTACACCTTC. Its protein is CASSLSMDRANYGYTF.

The chain links TRBV6-5 to TRBJ1-1; D is perhaps TRBD1 (5 bases). The germline gives CDR1 MNHEY, CDR2 SVGAGI. Trimming stripped 7 bases from V and 2 bases from J, with 17 bases between. The CDR3 spans 15 residues. CDR3 residues: CASTQGGASNTEAFF. CDR3 in DNA: TGTGCCAGCACCCAAGGTGGGGCTTCCAACACTGAAGCTTTCTTT.

The chain recombines TRBV5-1 with TRBJ1-3; TRBD1 agrees at 7 bases. The J segment lost 4 bases and the V segment lost 0 bases, leaving 10 bases of the junction unmatched. The CDR3 contains 17 residues. In germline, CDR1 is SGHRS, CDR2 YFSETQ. This chain's CDR3 is CASSLDRGARLGNTIYF. As DNA, the CDR3 is TGCGCCAGCAGCTTGGACAGGGGCGCACGTCTGGGAAACACCATATATTTT.

The CDR3 loop is CSVVQGGSAFF. The CDR3 DNA reads as TGCAGCGTTGTACAGGGGGGTTCGGCTTTCTTT. The chain joins TRBV29-1 to TRBJ1-1; 8 nucleotides agree with TRBD1. Losses at the gene ends were 4 bases for V and 11 bases for J; bases not matched to a gene: 6. The CDR3 runs to 11 residues. Germline CDR1 SQVTM, CDR2 ANQGSEA.

Worth noting for this clone: Other DNA sequences within the sample encode an identical CDR3. The chain couples TRBV2 to TRBJ2-7; possibly TRBD1 for D (5 bases). Germline CDR1 SNHLY, CDR2 FYNNEI. The CDR3 spans 12 residues. V lost 7 bases and J 3 bases, leaving 10 bases between the germline ends. This CDR3 reads CASTSDSYEQYF. The DNA for the CDR3 is TGTGCCAGCACCTCCGACAGCTACGAGCAGTACTTC. Based on the CDR3 plus reference TRBV2 and TRBJ2-7, the full variable domain is EPEVTQTPSHQVTQMGQEVILRCVPISNHLYFYWYRQILGQKVEFLVSFYNNEISEKSEIFDDQFSVERPDGSNFTLKIRSTKLEDSAMYFCASTSDSYEQYFGPGTRLTVT.

This clone was seen more than once but under ten times. The chain combines TRBV9 with TRBJ2-1; D gene ambiguous. CDR1 and CDR2 (germline): SGDLS, YYNGEE. Trimming took 3 bases from V and 2 from J, leaving 9 bases between them. The CDR3 sequence is 14 residues long. CDR3 coding DNA: TGTGCCAGCAGCGCCGAGGTAGCCTACAATGAGCAGTTCTTC. Protein product: CASSAEVAYNEQFF.

This rearrangement joins TRBV7-9 to TRBJ2-7; 15 nucleotides agree with TRBD2. Germline-derived CDR1 and CDR2 are SEHNR and FQNEAQ (reference sequence). V was pared by 4 bases and J by 5 bases, with 6 bases of the junction left unmatched. There are 16 residues in the CDR3. The CDR3 loop reads CASSYGLAGGNDEQYF. Written as DNA, the CDR3 is TGTGCCAGCAGCTACGGACTAGCGGGGGGGAACGACGAGCAGTACTTC. Full variable domain (rest looked up from reference TRBV7-9 and TRBJ2-7): DTGVSQNPRHKITKRGQNVTFRCDPISEHNRLYWYRQTLGQGPEFLTYFQNEAQLEKSRLLSDRFSAERPKGSFSTLEIQRTEQGDSAMYLCASSYGLAGGNDEQYFGPGTRLTVT.

The CDR3 sequence: CASSVRAGGHNEQFF. Here the CDR3 DNA reads TGTGCCAGCAGCGTACGAGCGGGGGGGCATAATGAGCAGTTCTTC. This chain joins TRBV9 and TRBJ2-1, with 10 bases matching TRBD2. V shed 1 base and J 7 bases; nucleotides not matched to a gene: 5. The germline V gene encodes CDR1 SGDLS and CDR2 YYNGEE. The CDR3 extends over 15 amino acids.

The gene calls are TRBV30 and TRBJ2-2; perhaps TRBD2 as D (5 bases). Germline V gives CDR1 GTSNPN, CDR2 SVGIG (reference sequence). This CDR3 has 11 amino acids. As DNA, the CDR3 is TGTGCGACGGGAACCACCGGGGAGCTGTTTTTT. The encoded protein is CATGTTGELFF. The whole variable domain, remainder taken from reference TRBV30 and TRBJ2-2, is SQTIHQWPATLVQPVGSPLSLECTVEGTSNPNLYWYRQAAGRGLQLLFYSVGIGQISSEVPQNLSASRPQDRQFILSSKKLLLSDSGFYLCATGTTGELFFGEGSRLTVL.

The rearrangement links TRBV6-6 to TRBJ2-7, with 9 bases fitting TRBD1. The CDR3 has 14 residues. V gave up 5 bases and J gave up 6 bases; unmatched junction bases: 8. Germline CDR1 MNHNY, CDR2 SVGAGI (reference sequence). DNA for the CDR3: TGTGCCAGCAGTCCCGCCGGGACAGGGACCGAGCAGTACTTC. Translated: CASSPAGTGTEQYF.

This chain joins TRBV30 and TRBJ2-7; unclear D gene. The CDR3 has 13 amino acids. V was pared by 1 base and J by 0 bases, with 7 bases between. Germline loops: CDR1 GTSNPN, CDR2 SVGIG (reference sequence). CDR3 DNA sequence: TGTGCCTGGAGTGGGCAGAACTCCTACGAGCAGTACTTC. Translation: CAWSGQNSYEQYF.

This clone was seen a few times. The V gene is TRBV7-9, the J gene TRBJ1-4; D gene ambiguous. CDR3 length: 13 residues. Trimming took off 5 bases at V and 0 bases at J, with 4 bases between the two ends. Germline V gene lookup returns CDR1 SEHNR and CDR2 FQNEAQ (reference sequence). Here the CDR3 reads CASSLTTNEKLFF. CDR3 in DNA: TGTGCCAGCAGCCTTACAACTAATGAAAAACTGTTTTTT.

V is TRBV7-6 and J is TRBJ1-1, with D uncertain. CDR1 and CDR2 from the germline V gene are SGHVS and FNYEAQ. Deletions cut 5 bases from V and 1 base from J, with 11 bases between. The CDR3 spans 14 residues. The CDR3 region has the DNA TGTGCCAGCAGCCTAGGGAGAGAGAACACTGAAGCTTTCTTT. Translating it yields CASSLGRENTEAFF.

This rearrangement joins TRBV7-3 to TRBJ2-1; TRBD1 agrees at 8 bases. The ends lost 6 bases at V and 9 bases at J; junction bases unmatched: 10. Per the germline V gene, CDR1 is SGHTA and CDR2 is FQGTGA. The CDR3 has 14 amino acids. CDR3 sequence (DNA): TGTGCCAGCAGACTCTTCCAGGGGGCTGTTGAGCAGTTCTTC. Encoded protein: CASRLFQGAVEQFF.

This clone was detected once. The V call is TRBV9, the J call TRBJ2-1; no reliable D call. V dropped 4 bases and J dropped 0 bases, with 14 bases sitting between them. CDR3 length: 16 amino acids. CDR1 and CDR2 (germline): SGDLS, YYNGEE. CDR3 sequence: CASSTLSSLSYNEQFF. CDR3 in DNA: TGTGCCAGCAGCACCCTTAGCTCCCTCTCCTACAATGAGCAGTTCTTC.

This clone was counted between two and nine times. V usage is TRBV27 and J usage is TRBJ2-2, with D tentatively TRBD2 (5 bases). The V gene lost 5 bases and the J gene lost 1 base, with 17 bases spanning the gap. The CDR3 covers 17 residues. Germline lookup yields CDR1 MNHEY and CDR2 SMNVEV (reference sequence). CDR3 nucleotides: TGTGCCAGCAGTCAAACTTCCGGGAATCAGAACACCGGGGAGCTGTTTTTT. This encodes CASSQTSGNQNTGELFF.

This clone was seen a few times. The rearrangement links TRBV6-5 to TRBJ2-1, with 7 bases lining up with TRBD1. The CDR3 covers 16 residues. In germline, CDR1 is MNHEY, CDR2 SVGAGI. Unmatched junction bases numbered 9, after V lost 4 bases and J lost 3 bases. The CDR3 loop is CASSSRQGGFYNEQFF. CDR3 coding DNA: TGTGCCAGCAGTTCAAGACAGGGTGGTTTCTACAATGAGCAGTTCTTC.

The chain recombines TRBV18 with TRBJ2-1; 11 bases match TRBD2. The CDR3 sequence is 15 residues long. V was clipped by 1 base and J by 8 bases; unmatched bases: 4. Germline loops: CDR1 KGHSH, CDR2 LQKENI. This chain's CDR3 is CASSPLAGGLDEQFF. The CDR3 region has the DNA TGTGCCAGCTCACCACTAGCGGGGGGGCTTGATGAGCAGTTCTTC.

This clone came up a few times. This is likely an artifact of a read error, given a far larger clone one base away. At the DNA level, this CDR3 is encoded by other sequences in the same sample as well. The chain is built from TRBV5-1 and TRBJ2-7; 7 bases match TRBD2. The junction had 8 bases not matched to a gene; V was cut back by 1 base and J by 4 bases. Germline CDR1 is SGHRS and CDR2 is YFSETQ. The CDR3 spans 15 residues. CDR3 amino acids: CASSLLNGGTYEQYF. The CDR3 DNA follows: TGCGCCAGCAGCTTGTTGAACGGGGGGACTTACGAGCAGTACTTC.

The V and J genes are TRBV15 and TRBJ2-5; 10 nucleotides agree with TRBD1. V lost 5 bases to trimming and J lost 11 bases; unmatched junction nucleotides: 14. Germline assignment: CDR1 LNHNV and CDR2 YYDKDF (reference sequence). The CDR3 has 15 residues. The CDR3 here is CATSEPGQGIGEQYF. The CDR3 DNA follows: TGTGCCACCAGCGAACCGGGACAGGGGATAGGAGAGCAGTACTTC.

A few counts support this clone. The V call is TRBV7-6, the J call TRBJ2-1, with 8 bases lining up with TRBD1. The CDR3 loop spans 13 amino acids. With 6 bases clipped from V and 9 bases from J, the junction kept 7 bases outside the gene matches. Per germline, CDR1 SGHVS and CDR2 FNYEAQ. The chain's CDR3 is CASRPTGGSEQFF. The CDR3 DNA reads TGTGCCAGCAGGCCTACAGGGGGAAGTGAGCAGTTCTTC.

The chain is built from TRBV11-3 and TRBJ2-2; possibly TRBD1 for D (5 bases). The length of the CDR3 is 15 residues. Germline V gene sequence: CDR1 SGHNT, CDR2 YENEEA. With 5 bases removed from V and 7 bases from J, the gap between germline ends came to 17 bases. The CDR3 DNA is TGTGCCAGCAGCCTAGGGGCCTCTCAGAGCGGGGAGCTGTTTTTT. It translates to CASSLGASQSGELFF.

The genes are TRBV19 and TRBJ1-6, with a tentative D call TRBD1 (6 bases). CDR1 is LNHDA, CDR2 SQIVND, per germline (reference sequence). Trimming took off 5 bases at V and 6 bases at J, with 17 bases between the two ends. CDR3 size: 16 residues. This CDR3 is CASSSWSGHSNSPLHF. The CDR3 coding sequence is TGTGCCAGTAGTTCCTGGTCGGGACATAGTAATTCACCCCTCCACTTT.

The chain carries TRBV7-2 and TRBJ1-1, with 7 bases fitting TRBD1. V lost 3 bases, J lost 10 bases, and 8 bases stayed unmatched. The CDR3 covers 13 residues. CDR1 and CDR2 (germline): SGHTA, FQGNSA. This chain's CDR3 is CASSFAPQGGAFF. The DNA of the CDR3 is TGTGCCAGCAGCTTCGCCCCTCAGGGGGGAGCTTTCTTT.

This clone has a count of ten or more. This chain joins TRBV19 and TRBJ2-5, with D possibly being TRBD2 (7 bases). Per the germline V gene, CDR1 is LNHDA and CDR2 is SQIVND (reference sequence). Between the trimmed V and J ends, which lost 3 bases and 5 bases, there was a span of 13 bases. The CDR3 has 14 amino acids. CDR3 sequence reads: CASSMVGGRETQYF. As DNA, the CDR3 is TGTGCCAGTAGTATGGTGGGGGGGCGGGAGACCCAGTACTTC.

This chain joins TRBV27 and TRBJ2-1, with D unclear. Per germline, CDR1 MNHEY and CDR2 SMNVEV (reference sequence). Trimming pared 0 bases from V and 7 bases from J, leaving 16 bases between. There are 16 residues in the CDR3. The CDR3 loop is CASSLSLPVLPNEQFF. The CDR3 DNA sequence: TGTGCCAGCAGTTTATCCCTCCCGGTCCTTCCAAATGAGCAGTTCTTC.

The CDR3 region has the DNA TGTGCCAGCAGGGCTGACAGGGGGCCCTACGAGCAGTACTTC. It encodes CASRADRGPYEQYF. This chain links TRBV5-4 with TRBJ2-5; 10 nucleotides agree with TRBD1. The assigned J gene may be wrong: the sequence end matches TRBJ2-7 better. The V gene's germline CDR1 is SGHNT and CDR2 YYREEE (reference sequence). The CDR3 loop spans 14 amino acids.

The chain has TRBV18 and TRBJ1-1; possibly TRBD1 for D (5 bases). This CDR3 has 14 residues. In germline, CDR1 is KGHSH, CDR2 LQKENI. V was clipped by 0 bases and J by 5 bases, with 10 bases between them. In nucleotides, the CDR3 is TGTGCCAGCTCACCACCTCAGGGTAGAACTGAAGCTTTCTTT. Encoded protein: CASSPPQGRTEAFF.

The chain uses TRBV9 and TRBJ2-5, with a weak D call TRBD2 (5 bases). Germline V gene sequence: CDR1 SGDLS, CDR2 YYNGEE. This CDR3 contains 14 residues. Trimming took off 0 bases at V and 2 bases at J, with 8 bases between the two ends. CDR3 sequence reads: CASSVGIAQETQYF. CDR3 bases: TGTGCCAGCAGCGTAGGGATAGCGCAAGAGACCCAGTACTTC.